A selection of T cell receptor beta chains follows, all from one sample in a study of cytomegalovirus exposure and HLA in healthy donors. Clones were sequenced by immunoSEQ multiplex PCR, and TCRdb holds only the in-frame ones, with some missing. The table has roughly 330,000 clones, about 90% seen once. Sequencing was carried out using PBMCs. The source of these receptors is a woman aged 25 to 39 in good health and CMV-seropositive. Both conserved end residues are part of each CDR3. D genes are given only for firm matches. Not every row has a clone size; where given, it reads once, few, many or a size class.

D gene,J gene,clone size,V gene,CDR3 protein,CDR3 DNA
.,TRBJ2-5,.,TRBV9,CASSVATRGGYQETQYF,TGTGCCAGCAGCGTAGCTACGAGAGGGGGGTACCAAGAGACCCAGTACTTC
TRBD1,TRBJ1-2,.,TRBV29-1,CSVMTGGLDGYTF,TGCAGCGTAATGACAGGGGGCTTAGATGGCTACACCTTC
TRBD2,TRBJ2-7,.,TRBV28,CASSLLGPGGYEQYF,TGTGCCAGCAGTTTATTGGGACCGGGGGGTTACGAGCAGTACTTC
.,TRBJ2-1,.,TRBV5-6,CASSFQRNEQFF,TGTGCCAGCAGCTTTCAGAGGAATGAGCAGTTCTTC
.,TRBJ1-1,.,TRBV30,CAWSWISTPFSTEAFF,TGTGCCTGGAGCTGGATTTCTACGCCTTTTTCCACTGAAGCTTTCTTT
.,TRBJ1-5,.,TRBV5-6,CASSTGRVGNQPQHF,TGTGCCAGCAGCACGGGCAGGGTTGGCAATCAGCCCCAGCATTTT
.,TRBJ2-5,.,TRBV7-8,CASSKGGRQETQYF,TGTGCCAGCAGCAAAGGGGGACGCCAAGAGACCCAGTACTTC
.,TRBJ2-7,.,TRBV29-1,CSAEEGASYEQYF,TGCAGCGCCGAGGAGGGGGCAAGCTACGAGCAGTACTTC
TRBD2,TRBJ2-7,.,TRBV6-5,CASGRAGGSYEQYF,TGTGCCAGCGGTAGGGCGGGAGGTTCCTACGAGCAGTACTTC
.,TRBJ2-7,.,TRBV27,CASSLFFSSYEQYF,TGTGCCAGCAGTTTATTCTTTAGTTCCTACGAGCAGTACTTC
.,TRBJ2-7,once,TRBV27,CASSEGTALDEQYF,TGTGCCAGCAGTGAGGGGACCGCTCTTGACGAGCAGTACTTC
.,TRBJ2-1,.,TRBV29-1,CSLPRLGGNEQFF,TGCAGCTTACCTCGTCTAGGAGGTAATGAGCAGTTCTTC
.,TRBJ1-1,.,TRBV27,CASSLSSLNTEAFF,TGTGCCAGCAGTTTATCCTCATTGAACACTGAAGCTTTCTTT
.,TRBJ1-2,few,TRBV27,CASREGPINYGYTF,TGTGCCAGCAGAGAGGGACCCATCAACTATGGCTACACCTTC
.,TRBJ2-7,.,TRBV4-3,CASSLRDTANYEQYF,TGCGCCAGCAGCCTCCGGGACACGGCGAACTACGAGCAGTACTTC
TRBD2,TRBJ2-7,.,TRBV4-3,CASSQDSPLLAGVHEQYF,TGCGCCAGCAGCCAAGATTCCCCGCTGCTAGCGGGAGTTCACGAGCAGTACTTC
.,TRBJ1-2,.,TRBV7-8,CASSLEGGGVYGYTF,TGTGCCAGCAGCTTAGAAGGGGGTGGGGTGTATGGCTACACCTTC
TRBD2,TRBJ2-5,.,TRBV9,CASSVGGLAEETQYF,TGTGCCAGCAGCGTCGGGGGACTAGCGGAAGAGACCCAGTACTTC
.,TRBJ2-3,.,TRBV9,CASSPAGVGLTDTQYF,TGTGCCAGCAGCCCCGCAGGCGTTGGGTTGACAGATACGCAGTATTTT
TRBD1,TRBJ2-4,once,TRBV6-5,CASSSAGTGRVQLYF,TGTGCCAGCAGTTCCGCCGGGACAGGCCGCGTCCAATTGTACTTC
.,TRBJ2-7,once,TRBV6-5,CASTKTRTSHEQYF,TGTGCCAGCACCAAGACACGGACGTCCCACGAGCAGTACTTC
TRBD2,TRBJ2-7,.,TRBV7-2,CASSLEPTGLAGGSYEQYF,TGTGCCAGCAGCTTAGAGCCCACGGGACTAGCGGGAGGGTCCTACGAGCAGTACTTC
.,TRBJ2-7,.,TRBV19,CASSILAGYEQYF,TGTGCCAGTAGTATTCTAGCTGGCTACGAGCAGTACTTC
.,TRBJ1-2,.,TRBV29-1,CSVVDEVNYGYTF,TGCAGCGTTGTGGACGAAGTCAACTATGGCTACACCTTC
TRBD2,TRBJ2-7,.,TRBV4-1,CASSQDLRLAASYEQYF,TGCGCCAGCAGCCAAGATCTCCGGCTAGCGGCCTCCTACGAGCAGTACTTC
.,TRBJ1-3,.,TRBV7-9,CASSSDPDYTIYF,TGTGCCAGCAGCTCCGACCCGGATTACACCATATATTTT
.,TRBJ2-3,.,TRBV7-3,CASSSTGTSTDTQYF,TGTGCCAGCAGCTCCACAGGAACTAGCACAGATACGCAGTATTTT
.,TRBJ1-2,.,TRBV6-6,CASSYSRGRDYGYTF,TGTGCCAGCAGTTACTCGAGGGGACGGGACTATGGCTACACCTTC
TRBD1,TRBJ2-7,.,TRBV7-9,CASSPGTGLPYEQYF,TGTGCCAGCAGCCCCGGGACAGGGTTACCCTACGAGCAGTACTTC